This record concerns one T cell receptor (beta chain) sequence. Its matching antigen is unknown. This record belongs to a study of shared clonotypes between healthy human individuals. General observations from the study: The generation probabilities recorded for non-shared clonotypes fell below those of clonotypes shared by all four donors.

Genomic DNA (from each subset) was split evenly across several immunoSEQ plates. This table comes from immunoSEQ multiplex PCR, and its TCRdb copy is limited to in-frame clones, with some not included. Of more than 550,000 clones listed, around 92% are singletons. J was trimmed by 5 bases and V by 3 bases; bases with no gene match: 3. Germline CDR1 and CDR2: KGHSH and LQKENI. The CDR3 is 15 amino acids. CD45RO-negative CD8 cells positively selected for CCR7 made up the naive population, which excluded terminally differentiated effector memory CD45RA+ cells. Healthy HIV-negative adults without recent acute infections or vaccinations served as donors.

The sequenced sample was naive CD8+ T cells sorted from blood. This receptor was taken from a man under 40 in good health. The V gene is TRBV18, the J gene TRBJ2-1; 11 positions match TRBD2. The CDR3 loop is CASSPGTSGHNEQFF. CDR3 coding DNA: TGTGCCAGCTCACCTGGGACTAGCGGTCACAATGAGCAGTTCTTC.